The sequence of this T cell receptor (beta chain) was determined in a study of identical twins' blood T cells. Study-wide results and caveats: Even for out-of-frame TCRbeta, twins reportedly shared V gene usage much more than unrelated donors.

This clonotype showed up just a few times. Its antigen is unknown. TCRdb redid the calling of the 5' RACE reads with MiXCR, one entry per CDR3 protein. The data show 350,000 to 450,000 distinct CDR3 sequences, with roughly 31% seen just once and 6% to 7% held by the top ten. The specimen was PBMCs. The receptor was isolated from a woman aged 18-55 years in good health.

The CDR3 DNA follows: TGCAGTGCTAGACAGGGACAGTATAATGAAAAACTGTTTTTT. Translation gives CSARQGQYNEKLFF. The gene calls are TRBV20-1 and TRBJ1-4; 7 positions match TRBD1. V trimming: 2 bases; J trimming: 4 bases; junction bases outside the gene matches: 4. Germline CDR1 and CDR2: DFQATT and SNEGSKA (reference sequence). This CDR3 is built from 14 residues.